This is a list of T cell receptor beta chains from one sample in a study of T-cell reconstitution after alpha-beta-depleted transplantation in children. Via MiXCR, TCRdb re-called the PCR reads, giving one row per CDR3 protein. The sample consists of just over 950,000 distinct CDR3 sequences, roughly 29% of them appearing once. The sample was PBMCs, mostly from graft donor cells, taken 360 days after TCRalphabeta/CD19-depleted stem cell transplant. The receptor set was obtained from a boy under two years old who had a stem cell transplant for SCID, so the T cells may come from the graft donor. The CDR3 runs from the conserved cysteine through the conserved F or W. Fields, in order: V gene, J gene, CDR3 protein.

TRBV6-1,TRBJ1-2,CASSPDRRDNYGYTF
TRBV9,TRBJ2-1,CASSAREGSSYNEQFF
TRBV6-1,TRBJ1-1,CASSEALGDRPIEAFF
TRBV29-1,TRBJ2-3,CSVEGPGGGGTDTQYF
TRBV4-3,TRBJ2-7,CASSQDIYEEQYF
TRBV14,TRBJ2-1,CASSRAGATQTWSPYYYNEQFF
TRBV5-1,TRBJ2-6,CASSLNNLGQGSSGANVLTF
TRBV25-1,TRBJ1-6,CATGTGNSPLHF
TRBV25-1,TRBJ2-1,CASSEYTDPWGLEQFF
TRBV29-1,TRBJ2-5,CSVSGTGRWETQYF
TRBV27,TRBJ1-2,CASSSFGGGYGYTF
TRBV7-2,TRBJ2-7,CASRQGAGALKYEQYF
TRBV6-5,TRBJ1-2,CASTGGAGYTF
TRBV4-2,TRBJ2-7,CASSPPRTGAVEQYF
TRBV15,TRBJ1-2,CATRPGQGARGYTF
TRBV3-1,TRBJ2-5,CASSHAGGPGTQYF
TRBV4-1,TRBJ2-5,CASSQDWEETQYF
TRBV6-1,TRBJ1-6,CASKGPRSNSPLHF
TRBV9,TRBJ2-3,CASSVARSTDTQYF
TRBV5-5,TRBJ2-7,CASSSRLVRNPYEQYF
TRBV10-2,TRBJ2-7,CASTRTGAIYEQYF
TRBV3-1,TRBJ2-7,CASSQELGTEEQYF
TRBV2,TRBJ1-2,CASSERTRGYTF
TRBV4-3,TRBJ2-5,CASSRNGGGGKPGTQYF
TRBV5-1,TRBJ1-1,CASSSGGQRHNGEAFF
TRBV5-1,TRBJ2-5,CASSSFGTPGETQYF
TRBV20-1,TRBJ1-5,CSASPGQGAREPQHF
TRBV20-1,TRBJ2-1,CSAPYRNEQFF
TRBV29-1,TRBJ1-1,CSVEDRVGTGRSEAFF